This entry lists 24 T cell receptor beta chains sequenced from one sample in a study of cytotoxic CD8 clonotypes in ibrutinib-treated CLL. Generated by immunoSEQ multiplex PCR, the TCRdb table keeps only in-frame clones and is missing some. The sample shows 43,000 or so clones, 60% to 70% of them seen only once. The material sequenced was PBMCs, taken after 24 months of ibrutinib treatment. The receptors shown here come from a human donor with chronic lymphocytic leukemia.

The chain links TRBV5-1 to TRBJ1-6; D ambiguous. The CDR3 loop spans 13 amino acids. Germline V lookup: CDR1 SGHRS, CDR2 YFSETQ. Trimming removed 2 bases from V and 15 bases from J, with 15 bases in between. CDR3 sequence reads: CASSLLLVQNLHF. The CDR3 DNA is TGCGCCAGCAGCTTATTACTTGTGCAAAACCTCCACTTT.

This sequence joins TRBV19 and TRBJ2-7; 9 positions match TRBD2. The junction had 11 bases not matched to a gene; V was cut back by 3 bases and J by 2 bases. The germline V gene encodes CDR1 LNHDA and CDR2 SQIVND (reference sequence). The CDR3 has 17 residues. In DNA, the CDR3 is TGTGCCAGTAGTATGGGGGCTAGCGGGACGCTGGCCTACGAGCAGTACTTC. Translation: CASSMGASGTLAYEQYF. The full variable domain, rest sourced from reference TRBV19 and TRBJ2-7, is DGGITQSPKYLFRKEGQNVTLSCEQNLNHDAMYWYRQDPGQGLRLIYYSQIVNDFQKGDIAEGYSVSREKKESFPLTVTSAQKNPTAFYLCASSMGASGTLAYEQYFGPGTRLTVT.

This sequence joins TRBV2 and TRBJ2-7; 8 nucleotides match TRBD1. Looked up from germline, CDR1 is SNHLY and CDR2 is FYNNEI. The J segment lost 6 bases and the V segment lost 5 bases, leaving 9 bases of the junction unmatched. The CDR3 extends over 14 amino acids. CDR3 sequence (DNA): TGTGCCAGCAGTTTAGGACAGGGTAGCTCCGAGCAGTACTTC. Protein sequence: CASSLGQGSSEQYF.

This clone was observed once. The chain employs TRBV7-9 and TRBJ2-1; D not resolved. This CDR3 has 12 amino acids. CDR1 is SEHNR and CDR2 is FQNEAQ in the germline V gene (reference sequence). The germline V and J ends were trimmed by 8 bases and 7 bases, with 12 bases remaining between them. The CDR3, as DNA: TGTGCCAGCCCCCCACTAAGGAATGAGCAGTTCTTC. Protein product: CASPPLRNEQFF.

The chain recombines TRBV10-3 with TRBJ1-3; D is unresolved. V was shortened by 3 bases and J by 2 bases, with 17 bases between the two germline ends. CDR3 length: 17 residues. The germline CDR1 and CDR2 sequences are ENHRY and SYGVKD. CDR3 sequence: CAISESKDLIPGNTIYF. CDR3 nucleotides: TGTGCCATCAGTGAATCCAAGGATCTGATCCCTGGAAACACCATATATTTT.

The gene calls are TRBV30 and TRBJ1-4; 9 nucleotides align to TRBD1. This CDR3 is 18 amino acids long. Trimming cost V 5 bases and J 8 bases; bases outside gene matches: 21. CDR1 GTSNPN and CDR2 SVGIG come from the germline V gene (reference sequence). The CDR3 DNA reads as TGTGCCTGGGTCCCCGGACAGGGGAGGTATAGGTCGAGCGAAAAACTGTTTTTT. Translating gives CAWVPGQGRYRSSEKLFF.

The rearrangement joins TRBV5-6 to TRBJ1-1, with D tentatively TRBD1 (5 bases). Germline values: CDR1 SGHDT, CDR2 YYEEEE. V lost 4 bases, J lost 1 base, and 11 bases lay in between. The CDR3 sequence is 14 residues long. The chain's CDR3 is CASSRGRRNTEAFF. The CDR3 nucleotides read TGTGCCAGCAGCAGGGGACGAAGGAACACTGAAGCTTTCTTT. The variable domain in full, completed from reference TRBV5-6 and TRBJ1-1, reads DAGVTQSPTHLIKTRGQQVTLRCSPKSGHDTVSWYQQALGQGPQFIFQYYEEEERQRGNFPDRFSGHQFPNYSSELNVNALLLGDSALYLCASSRGRRNTEAFFGQGTRLTVV.

This clone was picked up one time. The chain links TRBV2 to TRBJ2-1; D perhaps matches TRBD2 (6 bases). V was trimmed by 9 bases and J by 7 bases, leaving 16 bases between them. This CDR3 comprises 13 residues. Germline values: CDR1 SNHLY, CDR2 FYNNEI. CDR3 in amino acids: CARGLEGRNEQFF. The CDR3 DNA is TGTGCCAGGGGACTGGAGGGAAGGAATGAGCAGTTCTTC.

The chain joins TRBV4-2 to TRBJ2-7; 11 bases line up with TRBD2. The ends lost 2 bases at V and 3 bases at J; junction bases unmatched: 6. Per the germline V gene, CDR1 is LGHNA and CDR2 is YNFKEQ. The CDR3 runs 16 residues. The CDR3 loop reads CASSQFSGTSGYEQYF. In DNA form, the CDR3 reads TGTGCCAGCAGCCAATTCTCCGGGACTAGCGGCTACGAGCAGTACTTC.

CDR3 sequence (DNA): TGTGCCTGGAGCCCGGGACAGGGGCGCTACAATGAGCAGTTCTTC. This codes for CAWSPGQGRYNEQFF. The rearrangement joins TRBV30 to TRBJ2-1; 10 bases line up with TRBD1. The CDR3 loop spans 15 amino acids. The V segment lost 3 bases and the J segment 3 bases; nucleotides outside the gene matches: 5. Looked up from germline, CDR1 is GTSNPN and CDR2 is SVGIG (reference sequence).

This clone was counted many times. J is TRBJ2-1 and V is TRBV5-1; D is ambiguous. This CDR3 is 14 amino acids long. V was pared by 0 bases and J by 4 bases, with 8 bases between. CDR1 is SGHRS, CDR2 YFSETQ, per germline. CDR3 DNA: TGCGCCAGCAGCTTGGGAGCGCCGTACAATGAGCAGTTCTTC. It translates to CASSLGAPYNEQFF.

The chain is built from TRBV18 and TRBJ2-5; D is possibly TRBD2 (5 bases). The CDR3 extends over 15 amino acids. The V gene's germline CDR1 is KGHSH and CDR2 LQKENI. The germline V and J ends were trimmed by 3 bases and 1 base, with 12 bases remaining between them. Written as DNA, the CDR3 is TGTGCCAGCTCACCGGCCGAAGGGAGCCAAGAGACCCAGTACTTC. Translation: CASSPAEGSQETQYF.

The chain joins TRBV13 to TRBJ1-1; the D is unclear. The V gene's germline CDR1 is PRHDT and CDR2 FYEKMQ (reference sequence). V lost 0 bases, J lost 4 bases, and 9 bases lay in between. The CDR3 is made up of 14 amino acids. The chain's CDR3 is CASSLGDPVTEAFF. The CDR3 DNA sequence: TGTGCCAGCAGCTTAGGGGACCCCGTCACTGAAGCTTTCTTT.

This clone showed up just once. The rearrangement links TRBV5-1 to TRBJ1-4; D uncertain. This CDR3 contains 13 residues. In germline, CDR1 is SGHRS, CDR2 YFSETQ. The V end lost 7 bases, the J end lost 7 bases, and 14 bases lay between the germline ends. This CDR3 reads CASLEQNSEKLFF. The CDR3 DNA reads as TGCGCCAGCCTAGAACAGAACTCTGAAAAACTGTTTTTT.

J is TRBJ1-1 and V is TRBV10-2; no firm D call. The CDR3 runs to 12 residues. In germline, CDR1 is WSHSY, CDR2 SAAADI. Trimming shortened V by 7 bases and J by 3 bases, and 9 bases separated the two germline ends. This CDR3 reads CASKGGYTEAFF. CDR3 coding DNA: TGCGCCAGCAAAGGAGGGTACACTGAAGCTTTCTTT.

The chain has TRBV5-1 and TRBJ1-1; D uncertain. V lost 4 bases to trimming and J lost 3 bases, with 10 bases between them. The CDR3 runs 13 residues. The V gene's germline CDR1 is SGHRS and CDR2 YFSETQ. Here the CDR3 reads CASSRSPDTEAFF. CDR3 in DNA: TGCGCCAGCAGCCGGTCCCCAGACACTGAAGCTTTCTTT.

The gene calls are TRBV5-1 and TRBJ1-6; 7 bases align to TRBD1. In germline, CDR1 is SGHRS, CDR2 YFSETQ. Germline trimming cut 0 bases from V and 8 bases from J; bases unmatched to any gene: 14. The length of the CDR3 is 18 residues. DNA for the CDR3: TGCGCCAGCAGCTTGGTCCCGCTCAGGGACAGCTGGGATTCACCCCTCCACTTT. This encodes CASSLVPLRDSWDSPLHF.

This chain uses TRBV5-8 with TRBJ1-2; TRBD1 is a possible D gene (5 bases). Germline loops: CDR1 SGHTS, CDR2 YDEGEE. CDR3 length: 12 amino acids. Trimming pared 8 bases from V and 2 bases from J, leaving 10 bases between. As DNA, the CDR3 is TGTGCCAGACGGGAGGGGAACTATGGCTACACCTTC. Its translation: CARREGNYGYTF. The entire variable domain, with the rest obtained from reference TRBV5-8 and TRBJ1-2, is as follows: EAGVTQSPTHLIKTRGQQATLRCSPISGHTSVYWYQQALGLGLQFLLWYDEGEERNRGNFPPRFSGRQFPNYSSELNVNALELEDSALYLCARREGNYGYTFGSGTRLTVV.

The rearrangement joins TRBV5-1 to TRBJ2-3; tentative D call: TRBD1 (6 bases). Germline V lookup: CDR1 SGHRS, CDR2 YFSETQ. The CDR3 runs to 15 residues. Trimming shortened V by 0 bases and J by 5 bases, and 13 bases separated the two germline ends. CDR3 region: CASSLGWGREDTQYF. CDR3 DNA sequence: TGCGCCAGCAGCTTGGGGTGGGGGCGCGAAGATACGCAGTATTTT. The variable domain in full, completed from reference TRBV5-1 and TRBJ2-3, reads KAGVTQTPRYLIKTRGQQVTLSCSPISGHRSVSWYQQTPGQGLQFLFEYFSETQRNKGNFPGRFSGRQFSNSRSEMNVSTLELGDSALYLCASSLGWGREDTQYFGPGTRLTVL.

The rearrangement joins TRBV15 to TRBJ1-1; D unresolved. Trimming stripped 3 bases from V and 2 bases from J, with 13 bases between. The CDR3 is 15 residues long. Germline V gene sequence: CDR1 LNHNV, CDR2 YYDKDF (reference sequence). DNA for the CDR3: TGTGCCACCAGCAGGAAGGGAGGATTCAACACTGAAGCTTTCTTT. It encodes CATSRKGGFNTEAFF.

The V and J genes are TRBV30 and TRBJ1-1; 8 nucleotides align to TRBD1. After removal of 5 bases from V and 11 bases from J, the junction contained 7 bases not matched to a gene. CDR3 length: 11 amino acids. In germline, CDR1 is GTSNPN, CDR2 SVGIG (reference sequence). In nucleotides, the CDR3 is TGTGCCTGGTACGAGACAGGGGACGCTTTCTTT. It translates to CAWYETGDAFF.

Only a few counts were recorded for this clone. The chain is built from TRBV28 and TRBJ2-7; D unresolved. V was cut by 3 bases and J by 3 bases, with 15 bases left in between. Germline loops: CDR1 MDHEN, CDR2 SYDVKM. CDR3 length: 15 residues. The CDR3 loop is CASSFLAGPSYEQYF. CDR3 coding DNA: TGTGCCAGCAGTTTTCTGGCAGGACCTAGCTACGAGCAGTACTTC.

The chain carries TRBV11-2 and TRBJ2-2; D uncertain. CDR1 and CDR2 (germline): SGHAT, FQNNGV. Between the trimmed V and J ends, which lost 1 base and 7 bases, there was a span of 10 bases. CDR3 length: 14 residues. The CDR3 nucleotides are TGTGCCAGCAGCTTAGGGAGACCGGGCGGGGAGCTGTTTTTT. It translates to CASSLGRPGGELFF.

The V call is TRBV27, the J call TRBJ1-1; D gene unclear. CDR3 length: 11 amino acids. Trimming removed 3 bases from V and 10 bases from J, with 9 bases in between. Per germline, CDR1 MNHEY and CDR2 SMNVEV (reference sequence). The CDR3 region is CASSLGNRAFF. The CDR3 DNA follows: TGTGCCAGCAGTTTGGGGAACCGAGCTTTCTTT.